The rows below give T cell receptor beta chains drawn from one sample of a study of breast tumors, draining lymph nodes, adjacent tissues. TCRdb passed the multiplex PCR reads through MiXCR, listing each CDR3 protein once. The sample holds approximately 47,000 distinct CDR3 sequences; about 21% are singletons and the top ten take about 7.8%. Sequences were obtained from breast tumor tissue. The receptors were gathered from a female donor with breast cancer. Some clones in this sample may be carry-over from other donors' samples. Each CDR3 is given with its conserved first and last residue. The D gene is left open where the match is weak. Rows give clone size only sometimes, using once, few, many, or a class for an expanded clone.

TRBJ1-5 - 15 many TRBV20-1 CSANRGAGSNQPQHF TGCAGTGCTAATAGGGGCGCAGGTAGCAATCAGCCCCAGCATTTT
TRBJ2-1 - 14 many TRBV24-1 CATSDVSSYNEQFF TGTGCCACCAGCGACGTAAGCTCCTACAATGAGCAGTTCTTC
TRBJ1-3 - 17 many TRBV4-2 CASSQEAYGLSGNTIYF TGTGCCAGCAGCCAAGAAGCATATGGCCTCTCTGGAAACACCATATATTTT
TRBJ2-7 - 13 many TRBV6-5 CASSFDRRYEQYF TGTGCCAGCAGTTTTGACAGGCGGTACGAGCAGTACTTC
TRBJ1-5 - 15 many TRBV2 CASRRDILRGQPQHF TGTGCCAGCAGAAGGGACATATTAAGAGGTCAGCCCCAGCATTTT
TRBJ2-3 - 13 large TRBV7-3 CASSAPSTDTQYF TGTGCCAGCAGCGCACCTAGCACAGATACGCAGTATTTT
TRBJ2-7 TRBD2 13 many TRBV20-1 CSARGLANYEQYF TGCAGTGCTAGAGGACTAGCCAATTACGAGCAGTACTTC
TRBJ2-1 - 15 many TRBV25-1 CASSESGSSYNEQFF TGTGCCAGCAGTGAATCGGGGAGCTCCTACAATGAGCAGTTCTTC
TRBJ2-1 - 14 many TRBV10-3 CATSLAREPDEQFF TGTGCCACTTCCCTAGCTCGGGAGCCGGATGAGCAGTTCTTC
TRBJ1-3 - 16 many TRBV6-5 CASSYAGRTSGNTIYF TGTGCCAGCAGTTACGCTGGACGGACCTCTGGAAACACCATATATTTT
TRBJ1-6 - 12 many TRBV12-3/TRBV12-4 CASSFPNSPLHF TGTGCCAGCAGTTTTCCGAATTCACCCCTCCACTTT
TRBJ2-5 TRBD2 15 few TRBV7-7 CASSSSGGAQETQYF TGTGCCAGCAGCTCTAGCGGGGGGGCTCAAGAGACCCAGTACTTC
TRBJ1-6 TRBD1 17 many TRBV20-1 CSAREPGQGYDNSPLHF TGCAGTGCTAGAGAACCGGGACAGGGGTATGATAATTCACCCCTCCACTTT
TRBJ2-1 TRBD1 14 - TRBV28 CASSMDRGWGEQFF TGTGCCAGCAGTATGGACAGGGGTTGGGGTGAGCAGTTCTTC
TRBJ2-5 TRBD2 14 many TRBV20-1 CSASGLANQETQYF TGCAGTGCTTCGGGACTAGCGAACCAAGAGACCCAGTACTTC
TRBJ2-7 - 14 many TRBV7-6 CASSLNFYSNEQYF TGTGCCAGCAGCTTAAATTTCTACAGCAACGAGCAGTACTTC
TRBJ2-3 - 15 many TRBV27 CASSLGRGYTDTQYF TGTGCCAGCAGTTTAGGGCGGGGCTACACAGATACGCAGTATTTT
TRBJ2-1 TRBD1 18 many TRBV5-8 CASSLYFRTGSSYNEQFF TGTGCCAGCAGCTTGTACTTCAGGACAGGGAGCTCCTACAATGAGCAGTTCTTC
TRBJ2-5 - 14 - TRBV20-1 CSARGTTAQETQYF TGCAGTGCTAGAGGTACGACAGCCCAAGAGACCCAGTACTTC
TRBJ2-3 - 14 many TRBV2 CAVPGRARTDTQYF TGTGCCGTCCCCGGAAGGGCCCGCACAGATACGCAGTATTTT
TRBJ2-3 - 14 many TRBV5-1 CASRQGPGTDTQYF TGCGCCAGCAGGCAGGGGCCGGGCACAGATACGCAGTATTTT
TRBJ2-7 TRBD2 11 many TRBV6-1 CASREAGEQYF TGTGCCAGCCGGGAGGCCGGCGAGCAGTACTTC
TRBJ2-1 TRBD2 13 many TRBV4-2 CASSQWEGNEQFF TGTGCCAGCAGCCAATGGGAGGGAAATGAGCAGTTCTTC
TRBJ1-1 TRBD1 15 - TRBV7-8 CASSVYRGHNTEAFF TGTGCCAGCAGCGTATACAGGGGGCATAACACTGAAGCTTTCTTT
TRBJ1-6 - 17 - TRBV20-1 CSVRFGVGGSYNSPPHF TGCAGTGTTAGGTTTGGGGTCGGGGGCTCCTATAATTCACCCCCCCACTTT
TRBJ2-7 TRBD1 13 many TRBV2 CASGRDRDYEQYF TGTGCCAGCGGCCGGGACAGGGACTACGAGCAGTACTTC
TRBJ2-3 TRBD1 16 many TRBV4-2 CASSQVGTGSTDTQYF TGTGCCAGCAGCCAGGTCGGGACAGGAAGCACAGATACGCAGTATTTT
TRBJ2-1 TRBD2 16 few TRBV6-2/TRBV6-3 CASSYPLAALGHEQFF TGTGCCAGCAGTTACCCCCTAGCGGCTCTCGGCCATGAGCAGTTCTTC
TRBJ1-3 - 16 few TRBV28 CASSLEVLSSGNTIYF TGTGCCAGCAGTTTAGAGGTCCTGAGCTCTGGAAACACCATATATTTT
TRBJ2-7 - 15 many TRBV18 CASSPQPGQTYEQYF TGTGCCAGCTCACCTCAGCCGGGACAAACCTACGAGCAGTACTTC
TRBJ1-3 - 13 many TRBV2 CASRRDSGNTIYF TGTGCCAGCAGGCGCGATAGCGGAAACACCATATATTTT
TRBJ2-2 - 17 many TRBV20-1 CSARADNSGANTGELFF TGCAGTGCTAGAGCGGACAATAGCGGAGCGAACACCGGGGAGCTGTTTTTT
TRBJ2-3 TRBD2 14 many TRBV5-1 CASTSGPSTDTQYF TGCGCCAGCACTAGCGGGCCTAGCACAGATACGCAGTATTTT
TRBJ1-3 - 15 many TRBV9 CASSASGGAGNTIYF TGTGCCAGCAGCGCCAGCGGGGGGGCTGGAAACACCATATATTTT
TRBJ2-7 - 14 - TRBV9 CASGVLANPYEQYF TGTGCCAGCGGCGTCCTAGCCAACCCCTACGAGCAGTACTTC
TRBJ2-7 TRBD1 12 - TRBV28 CASSGQAHEQYF TGTGCCAGCAGTGGACAGGCCCACGAGCAGTACTTC
TRBJ1-6 TRBD1 15 - TRBV2 CASSEDGTGGSPLHF TGTGCCAGCAGTGAAGACGGGACAGGGGGGTCACCCCTCCACTTT
TRBJ2-6 TRBD1 15 many TRBV29-1 CSVSTGAWGANVLTF TGCAGCGTCAGCACAGGGGCGTGGGGGGCCAACGTCCTGACTTTC
TRBJ2-7 TRBD2 15 few TRBV28 CASHTTSPGTYEQYF TGTGCCAGCCACACGACTAGCCCCGGGACCTACGAGCAGTACTTC
TRBJ1-5 TRBD1 18 - TRBV27 CASSFRGQGAYSNQPQHF TGTGCCAGCAGTTTTAGGGGACAGGGGGCATATAGCAATCAGCCCCAGCATTTT
TRBJ1-1 TRBD1 13 - TRBV19 CASTGQGATEAFF TGTGCCAGCACCGGACAGGGTGCCACTGAAGCTTTCTTT
TRBJ2-1 TRBD2 16 many TRBV6-1 CAGLRTSGGDAIEQFF TGTGCCGGCCTACGGACTAGCGGGGGTGATGCGATTGAGCAGTTCTTC
TRBJ2-7 - 14 many TRBV30 CAWSVQGLDYEQYF TGTGCCTGGAGTGTGCAGGGGTTGGACTACGAGCAGTACTTC
TRBJ2-7 - 14 many TRBV7-2 CASSLPTLQLEQYF TGTGCCAGCAGCTTACCCACGCTGCAGCTAGAGCAGTACTTC
TRBJ2-2 - 13 many TRBV2 CASTGHPTGELFF TGTGCCAGCACCGGACATCCCACCGGGGAGCTGTTTTTT
TRBJ2-1 TRBD1 15 many TRBV20-1 CSARLDRGFYNEQFF TGCAGTGCTAGACTCGACAGGGGTTTCTACAATGAGCAGTTCTTC
TRBJ2-7 - 15 many TRBV5-1 CASSLDEGVGYEQYF TGCGCCAGCAGCTTGGATGAGGGAGTTGGTTACGAGCAGTACTTC
TRBJ2-2 - 16 - TRBV3-1 CASSLRTSVNTGELFF TGTGCCAGCAGCCTTCGCACGAGCGTTAACACCGGGGAGCTGTTTTTT
TRBJ2-6 TRBD1 17 few TRBV9 CASSPRTGGSGANVLTF TGTGCCAGCAGCCCCCGGACAGGGGGCTCTGGGGCCAACGTCCTGACTTTC
TRBJ1-4 - 12 many TRBV6-5 CASSYSGGKLFF TGTGCCAGCAGTTACTCGGGGGGAAAACTGTTTTTT
TRBJ1-4 - 15 many TRBV4-2 CASSVKGGAGEKLFF TGTGCCAGCAGCGTTAAAGGGGGGGCCGGGGAAAAACTGTTTTTT
TRBJ1-4 TRBD1 14 many TRBV12-3/TRBV12-4 CASSQGASNEKLFF TGTGCCAGCAGTCAGGGGGCATCTAATGAAAAACTGTTTTTT
TRBJ1-4 - 15 few TRBV18 CASSKRTVDNEKLFF TGTGCCAGCTCCAAACGGACGGTGGATAATGAAAAACTGTTTTTT
TRBJ1-1 - 15 - TRBV12-3/TRBV12-4 CAGTYHRAGQGESFF TGTGCCGGCACCTATCATCGGGCGGGCCAGGGCGAGTCTTTCTTT
TRBJ2-7 TRBD1 15 - TRBV20-1 CSARLNRGRNYEQYF TGCAGTGCTAGACTAAACAGGGGGAGGAACTACGAGCAGTACTTC
TRBJ1-4 - 16 many TRBV5-1 CASRAGVYATNEKLFF TGCGCCAGCAGGGCCGGGGTTTATGCAACTAATGAAAAACTGTTTTTT
TRBJ1-5 - 16 many TRBV2 CASRARDIAGNQPQHF TGTGCCAGCAGAGCCCGGGACATCGCGGGGAATCAGCCCCAGCATTTT